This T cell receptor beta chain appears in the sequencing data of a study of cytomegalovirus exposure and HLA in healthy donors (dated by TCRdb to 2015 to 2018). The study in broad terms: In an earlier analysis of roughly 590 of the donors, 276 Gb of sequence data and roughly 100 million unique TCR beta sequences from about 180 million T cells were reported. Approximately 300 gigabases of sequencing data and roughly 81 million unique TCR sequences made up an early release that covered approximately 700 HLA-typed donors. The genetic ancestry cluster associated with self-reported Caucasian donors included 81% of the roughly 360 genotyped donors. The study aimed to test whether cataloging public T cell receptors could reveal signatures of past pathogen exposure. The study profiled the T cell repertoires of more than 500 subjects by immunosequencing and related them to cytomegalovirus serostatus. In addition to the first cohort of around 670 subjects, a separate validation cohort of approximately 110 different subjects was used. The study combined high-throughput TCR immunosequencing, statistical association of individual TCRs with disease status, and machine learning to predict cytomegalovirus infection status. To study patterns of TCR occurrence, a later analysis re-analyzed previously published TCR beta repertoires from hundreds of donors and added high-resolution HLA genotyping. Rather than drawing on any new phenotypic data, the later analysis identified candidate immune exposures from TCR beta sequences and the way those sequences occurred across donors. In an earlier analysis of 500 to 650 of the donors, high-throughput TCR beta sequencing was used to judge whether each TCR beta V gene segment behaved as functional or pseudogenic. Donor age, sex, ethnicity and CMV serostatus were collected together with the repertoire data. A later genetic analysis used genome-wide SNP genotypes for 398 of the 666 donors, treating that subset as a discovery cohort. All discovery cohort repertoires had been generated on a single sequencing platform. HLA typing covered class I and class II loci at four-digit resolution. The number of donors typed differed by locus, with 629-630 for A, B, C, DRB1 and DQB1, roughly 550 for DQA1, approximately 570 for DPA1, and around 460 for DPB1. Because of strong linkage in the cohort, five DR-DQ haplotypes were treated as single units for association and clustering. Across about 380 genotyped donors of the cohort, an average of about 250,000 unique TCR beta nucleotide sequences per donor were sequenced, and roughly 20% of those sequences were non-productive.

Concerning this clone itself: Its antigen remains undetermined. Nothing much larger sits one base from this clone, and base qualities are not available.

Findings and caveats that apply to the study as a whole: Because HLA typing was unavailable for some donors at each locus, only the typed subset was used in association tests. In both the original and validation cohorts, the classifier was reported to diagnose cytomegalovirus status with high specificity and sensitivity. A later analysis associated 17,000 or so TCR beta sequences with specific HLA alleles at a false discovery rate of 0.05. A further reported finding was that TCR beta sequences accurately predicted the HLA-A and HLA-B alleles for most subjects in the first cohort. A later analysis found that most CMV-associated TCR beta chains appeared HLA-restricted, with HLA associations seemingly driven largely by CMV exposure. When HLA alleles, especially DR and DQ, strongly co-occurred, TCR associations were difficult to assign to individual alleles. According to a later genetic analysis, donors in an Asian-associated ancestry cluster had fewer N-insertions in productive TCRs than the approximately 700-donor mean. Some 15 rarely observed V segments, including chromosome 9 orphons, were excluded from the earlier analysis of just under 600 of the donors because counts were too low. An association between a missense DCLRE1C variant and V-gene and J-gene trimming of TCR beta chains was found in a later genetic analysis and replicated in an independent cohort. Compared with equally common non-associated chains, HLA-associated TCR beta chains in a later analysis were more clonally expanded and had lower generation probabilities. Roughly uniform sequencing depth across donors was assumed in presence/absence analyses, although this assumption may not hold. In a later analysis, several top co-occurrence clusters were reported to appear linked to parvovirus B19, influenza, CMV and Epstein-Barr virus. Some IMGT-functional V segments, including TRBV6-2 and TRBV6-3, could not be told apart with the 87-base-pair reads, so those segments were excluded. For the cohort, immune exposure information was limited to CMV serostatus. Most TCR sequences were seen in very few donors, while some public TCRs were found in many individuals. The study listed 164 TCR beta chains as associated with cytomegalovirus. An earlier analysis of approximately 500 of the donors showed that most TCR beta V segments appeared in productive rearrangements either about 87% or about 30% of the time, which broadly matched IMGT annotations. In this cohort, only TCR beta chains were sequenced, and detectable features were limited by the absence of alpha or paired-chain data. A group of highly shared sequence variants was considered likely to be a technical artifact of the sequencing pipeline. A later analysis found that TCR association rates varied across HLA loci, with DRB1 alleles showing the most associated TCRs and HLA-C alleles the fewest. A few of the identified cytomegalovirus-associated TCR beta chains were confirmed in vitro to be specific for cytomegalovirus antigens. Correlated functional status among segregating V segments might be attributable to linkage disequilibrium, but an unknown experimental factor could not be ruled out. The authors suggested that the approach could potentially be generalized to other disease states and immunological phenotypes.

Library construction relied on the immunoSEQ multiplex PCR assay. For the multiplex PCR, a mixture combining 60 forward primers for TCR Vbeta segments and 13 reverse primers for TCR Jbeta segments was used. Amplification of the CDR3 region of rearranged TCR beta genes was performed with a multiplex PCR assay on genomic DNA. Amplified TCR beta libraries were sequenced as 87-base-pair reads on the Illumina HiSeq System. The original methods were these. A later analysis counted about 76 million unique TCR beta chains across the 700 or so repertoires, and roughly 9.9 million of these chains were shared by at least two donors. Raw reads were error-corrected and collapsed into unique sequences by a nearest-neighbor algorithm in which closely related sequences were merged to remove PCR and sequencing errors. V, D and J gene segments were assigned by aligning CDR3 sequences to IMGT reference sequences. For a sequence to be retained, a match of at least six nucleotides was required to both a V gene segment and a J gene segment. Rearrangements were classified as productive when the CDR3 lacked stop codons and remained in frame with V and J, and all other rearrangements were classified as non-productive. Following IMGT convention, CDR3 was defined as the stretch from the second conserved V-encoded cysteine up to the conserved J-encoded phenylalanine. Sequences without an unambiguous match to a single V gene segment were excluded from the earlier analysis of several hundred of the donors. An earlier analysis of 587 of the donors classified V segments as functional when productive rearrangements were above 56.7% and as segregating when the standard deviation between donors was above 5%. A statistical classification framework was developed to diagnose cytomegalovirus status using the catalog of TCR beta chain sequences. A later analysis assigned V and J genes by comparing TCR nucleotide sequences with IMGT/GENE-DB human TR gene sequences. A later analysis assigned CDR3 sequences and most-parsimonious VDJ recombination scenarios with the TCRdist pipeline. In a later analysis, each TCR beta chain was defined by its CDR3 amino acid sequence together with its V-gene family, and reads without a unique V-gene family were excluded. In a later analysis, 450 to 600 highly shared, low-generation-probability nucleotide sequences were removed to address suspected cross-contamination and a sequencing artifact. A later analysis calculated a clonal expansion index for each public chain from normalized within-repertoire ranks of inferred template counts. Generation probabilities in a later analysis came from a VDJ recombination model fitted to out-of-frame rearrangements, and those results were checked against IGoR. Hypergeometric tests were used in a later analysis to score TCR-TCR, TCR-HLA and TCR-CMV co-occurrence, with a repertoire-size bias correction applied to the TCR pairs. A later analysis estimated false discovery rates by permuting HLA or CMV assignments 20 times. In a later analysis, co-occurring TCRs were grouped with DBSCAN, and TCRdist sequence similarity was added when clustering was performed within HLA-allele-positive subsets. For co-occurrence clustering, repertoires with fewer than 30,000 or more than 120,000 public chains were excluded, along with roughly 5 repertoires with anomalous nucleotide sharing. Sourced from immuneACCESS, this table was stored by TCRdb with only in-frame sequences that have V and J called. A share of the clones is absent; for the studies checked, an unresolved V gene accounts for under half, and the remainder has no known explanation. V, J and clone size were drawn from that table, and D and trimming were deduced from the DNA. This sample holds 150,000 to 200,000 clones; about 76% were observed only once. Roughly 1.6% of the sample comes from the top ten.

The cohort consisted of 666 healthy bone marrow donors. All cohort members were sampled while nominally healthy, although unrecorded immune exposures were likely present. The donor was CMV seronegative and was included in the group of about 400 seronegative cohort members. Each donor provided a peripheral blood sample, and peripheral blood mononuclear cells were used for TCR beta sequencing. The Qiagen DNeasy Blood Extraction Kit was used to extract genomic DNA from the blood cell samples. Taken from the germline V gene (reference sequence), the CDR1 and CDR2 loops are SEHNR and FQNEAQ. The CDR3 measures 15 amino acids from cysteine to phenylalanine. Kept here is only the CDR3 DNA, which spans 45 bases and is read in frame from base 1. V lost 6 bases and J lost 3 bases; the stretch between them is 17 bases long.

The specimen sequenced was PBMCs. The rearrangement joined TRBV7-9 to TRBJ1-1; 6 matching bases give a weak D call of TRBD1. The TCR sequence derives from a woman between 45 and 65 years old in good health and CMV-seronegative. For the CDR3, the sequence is CASSSGQPGDTEAFF. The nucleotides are TGTGCCAGCAGTTCTGGACAGCCCGGCGACACTGAAGCTTTCTTT.